The source of this TCR beta chain is a study of T cells in Graves' hyperthyroidism and ophthalmopathy. RNA transcripts yielded amplified TCR beta CDR3 regions. The TCR CDR3 first-round RT-PCR relied on the HTBI primer set. MiXCR, run by TCRdb on the multiplex PCR reads, gives a single entry per CDR3 protein. This table holds approximately 420,000 distinct CDR3 sequences, roughly 13% found once. This clonotype was counted at least ten times. Its antigen is unknown. Broader study findings: Blood also contained most expanded thyroid clonotypes above 0.001. A median 6.5 months before onset, the model predicted ophthalmopathy.

The CDR3 has 16 residues. CDR1 SGHNT and CDR2 YENEEA come from the germline V gene. V lost 4 bases to trimming and J lost 6 bases; unmatched junction nucleotides: 6. The TCR originated in a woman aged 18 to 35 with Graves' hyperthyroidism. The chain couples TRBV11-3 to TRBJ2-1; 13 nucleotides line up with TRBD2. The sample consisted of blood. CDR3 nucleotides: TGTGCCAGCAGCTACCAACTAGCGGGAGGGTTCAATGAGCAGTTCTTC. Protein sequence: CASSYQLAGGFNEQFF.